This T cell receptor (beta chain) is from a study of chemoradiotherapy in HPV16-positive cancers. This CDR3 region has 14 residues. Germline V gene sequence: CDR1 SEHNR, CDR2 FQNEAQ (reference sequence). V shed 5 bases and J shed 0 bases, with 9 bases lying between them. On this clone itself: This CDR3 is also generated by other DNA sequences in the sample.

The method was immunoSEQ multiplex PCR; TCRdb's version includes in-frame clones alone and lacks a portion of them. The sample holds 40,000 to 65,000 clones, under 95% seen once. The chain couples TRBV7-9 to TRBJ2-3; D is perhaps TRBD2 (6 bases). The sequence was obtained from a human donor with HPV-associated anogenital cancer. Sample: blood, taken from a patient who underwent chemoradiotherapy. In DNA, the CDR3 is TGTGCCAGCAGCCTTACTAGCAGCACAGATACGCAGTATTTT. Protein product: CASSLTSSTDTQYF.